These 9 T cell receptor beta chains share one sample of origin, sequenced in a study of T cell changes during pregnancy in multiple sclerosis. Clones were read by immunoSEQ multiplex PCR, and TCRdb kept only the in-frame ones, dropping some. The table shows tens of thousands of clones, with 80% to 95% occurring only once. The source material was peripheral blood, sampled in the third trimester of pregnancy. Source of these receptors: a female donor with multiple sclerosis, enrolled in a pregnancy study.

The CDR3 loop is CASSLRGLAFF. CDR3 bases: TGTGCCAGCAGCCTCAGGGGGCTCGCTTTCTTT. The chain joins TRBV5-5 to TRBJ1-1; 8 bases are shared with TRBD1. CDR1 and CDR2 from the germline V gene are SGHKS and YYEKEE (reference sequence). Trimming cost V 4 bases and J 11 bases; bases outside gene matches: 4. This CDR3 has 11 residues.

V and J are TRBV5-6 and TRBJ2-3; the D is unclear. The CDR3 runs 11 residues. V was cut by 7 bases and J by 5 bases, with 8 bases left in between. Germline V gene data show CDR1 as SGHDT and CDR2 as YYEEEE. CDR3 amino acids: CASGSEDTQYF. CDR3 nucleotide sequence: TGTGCCAGCGGTAGTGAAGATACGCAGTATTTT.

As DNA, the CDR3 is TGTGCCTGGAGTGCTTCTAGCACCCAGTACTTC. Translation gives CAWSASSTQYF. V is TRBV30 and J is TRBJ2-5; D perhaps matches TRBD2 (5 bases). The CDR3 is 11 amino acids. The ends were cut back, 1 base at V and 8 bases at J, with 8 bases in the middle. Germline V gene sequence: CDR1 GTSNPN, CDR2 SVGIG (reference sequence).

This chain links TRBV15 with TRBJ2-1, with D tentatively TRBD1 (6 bases). Germline V gene sequence: CDR1 LNHNV, CDR2 YYDKDF (reference sequence). The V and J ends lost 5 bases and 4 bases respectively, with 12 bases between them. The CDR3 runs to 14 residues. The CDR3 bases are TGTGCCACCAGCGTGGGACAAACATACAATGAGCAGTTCTTC. Translating it yields CATSVGQTYNEQFF. Full variable domain (rest looked up from reference TRBV15 and TRBJ2-1): DAMVIQNPRYQVTQFGKPVTLSCSQTLNHNVMYWYQQKSSQAPKLLFHYYDKDFNNEADTPDNFQSRRPNTSFCFLDIRSPGLGDTAMYLCATSVGQTYNEQFFGPGTRLTVL.

This chain joins TRBV29-1 and TRBJ1-2, with no clear D. Trimming stripped 0 bases from V and 7 bases from J, with 15 bases between. Germline lookup yields CDR1 SQVTM and CDR2 ANQGSEA. This CDR3 has 14 amino acids. CDR3 nucleotides: TGCAGCGTTGAAGATCGAGGGAGCCGTGGTGGCTACACCTTC. Translating it yields CSVEDRGSRGGYTF.

The rearrangement uses TRBV25-1 and TRBJ1-1, with TRBD1 matching over 7 bases. The J segment lost 7 bases and the V segment lost 6 bases, leaving 5 bases of the junction unmatched. Looked up from germline, CDR1 is MGHDK and CDR2 is SYGVNS. The CDR3 spans 12 residues. Written as DNA, the CDR3 is TGTGCCAGCAGCCGAGACAGGGTTGAAGCTTTCTTT. Its translation is CASSRDRVEAFF. Looking up the rest from reference TRBV25-1 and TRBJ1-1 gives the full variable domain: EADIYQTPRYLVIGTGKKITLECSQTMGHDKMYWYQQDPGMELHLIHYSYGVNSTEKGDLSSESTVSRIRTEHFPLTLESARPSHTSQYLCASSRDRVEAFFGQGTRLTVV.

CDR3 DNA sequence: TGTGCCAGCAGCACTAGCGGGAGGAACTCCTACAATGAGCAGTTCTTC. Encoded protein: CASSTSGRNSYNEQFF. This rearrangement joins TRBV4-2 to TRBJ2-1; TRBD2 matches 12 bases. The germline V gene encodes CDR1 LGHNA and CDR2 YNFKEQ. The CDR3 contains 16 residues. The V gene end was trimmed by 5 bases and the J gene end by 0 bases; junction bases not matched to a gene: 2.

The chain has TRBV20-1 and TRBJ2-1; D gene ambiguous. From germline, CDR1 is DFQATT and CDR2 SNEGSKA (reference sequence). The CDR3 runs to 10 residues. V lost 3 bases to trimming and J lost 8 bases, with 5 bases between them. The CDR3 protein is CSASSHEQFF. The CDR3 nucleotides are TGCAGTGCTAGCAGTCATGAGCAGTTCTTC.

The chain employs TRBV15 and TRBJ1-2, with no clear D. The CDR3 consists of 13 residues. Trimming cost V 5 bases and J 7 bases, with 14 bases left between them. Germline V CDR1 and CDR2: LNHNV, YYDKDF (reference sequence). The CDR3 DNA is TGTGCCACCAGCTTAGTCGGGTCGGCTGGCTACACCTTC. Its protein product is CATSLVGSAGYTF.